These T cell receptor beta chains were read from a single sample in a study of T cell responses to AZD1222 COVID-19 vaccine. Only in-frame clones appear in the TCRdb table, and some are missing; sequencing was by immunoSEQ multiplex PCR. This sample has around 190,000 clones; 85% to 95% occur once, and the top ten carry 1.6%. This sample comprised peripheral blood, obtained 28 days after the second AZD1222 dose. The source of these receptors is an adult who received the AZD1222 COVID-19 vaccine. Both conserved end residues are part of each CDR3. D genes are given only for firm matches. Some rows have no size entry. The others give once, few or many, or a class for an expanded clone.

v_gene,d_gene,len,j_gene,abundance,CDR3nt,CDR3aa
TRBV27,NA,13,TRBJ2-7,NA,TGTGCCAGCAGCTATCAGGGATCCTACGAGCAGTACTTC,CASSYQGSYEQYF
TRBV7-7,NA,13,TRBJ1-2,NA,TGTGCTAGCACCCCCCTTCGGGACTATGGCTACACCTTC,CASTPLRDYGYTF
TRBV19,NA,12,TRBJ2-1,once,TGTGCCAGTAGTATATCAGACAGGAAGCAGTTCTTC,CASSISDRKQFF
TRBV7-9,NA,13,TRBJ1-2,NA,TGTGCCAGCAGCTCAGACACCTACTATGGCTACACCTTC,CASSSDTYYGYTF
TRBV18,NA,18,TRBJ2-3,NA,TGTGCCAGCTCACCCCTCCCTTGGCAGGTTGGGGGCGCAGATACGCAGTATTTT,CASSPLPWQVGGADTQYF
TRBV2,NA,15,TRBJ2-7,few,TGTGCCAGCAGTGAAAGGGGGGACGCCATCTACGAGCAGTACTTC,CASSERGDAIYEQYF
TRBV23-1,NA,17,TRBJ1-1,NA,TGCGCCAGCAGTCAAAAAAGGACAGAGAGGTTTAACACTGAAGCTTTCTTT,CASSQKRTERFNTEAFF
TRBV6-1,NA,15,TRBJ1-1,NA,TGTGCCAGCAGTGAAGCCCCGGGGCAGAACACTGAAGCTTTCTTT,CASSEAPGQNTEAFF
TRBV5-4,TRBD2,17,TRBJ2-7,NA,TGTGCCAGCAGCTTGAGACTAGCGGGAGGGAGCTCCTACGAGCAGTACTTC,CASSLRLAGGSSYEQYF
TRBV28,NA,15,TRBJ1-6,NA,TGTGCCAGCAGTTTATACGGCAGGGCTAATTCACCCCTCCACTTT,CASSLYGRANSPLHF
TRBV9,NA,13,TRBJ2-3,NA,TGTGCCAGCAGCGTAATTTCGACAGATACGCAGTATTTT,CASSVISTDTQYF
TRBV5-1,TRBD1,13,TRBJ1-2,NA,TGCGCCAGCAGCCGGGACAGTCCAGAGGGCTACACCTTC,CASSRDSPEGYTF
TRBV12-3/TRBV12-4,NA,13,TRBJ2-7,NA,TGTGCCAGCAGTTTACAGTTTTTGAGCGAGCAGTACTTC,CASSLQFLSEQYF
TRBV7-3,TRBD1,15,TRBJ1-2,NA,TGTGCCAGCAGCTCGGAGGGGACAGGGTGGAATGGCTACACCTTC,CASSSEGTGWNGYTF
TRBV5-6,NA,16,TRBJ1-5,NA,TGTGCCAGCAGCCTCTCGGGACTGGGCAATTTCGGGCCCCAGCATTTT,CASSLSGLGNFGPQHF
TRBV19,TRBD2,13,TRBJ2-1,NA,TGTGCCAGTAGTATGAGTTTAGCGGGAGAGCAGTTCTTC,CASSMSLAGEQFF
TRBV7-6,NA,17,TRBJ2-1,NA,TGTGCCAGCAGCTCCCATGAGCGCCCAAGCTCCTACAATGAGCAGTTCTTC,CASSSHERPSSYNEQFF
TRBV27,TRBD1,16,TRBJ2-7,NA,TGTGCCAGCAGCCTGACAGGGGGCGGCTACCCCTACGAGCAGTACTTC,CASSLTGGGYPYEQYF
TRBV29-1,NA,15,TRBJ1-4,NA,TGCAGCGTTGAGGACACGGAAGCAACTAATGAAAAACTGTTTTTT,CSVEDTEATNEKLFF
TRBV4-1,TRBD2,15,TRBJ2-7,NA,TGCGCCAGCAGCCAAGAAGCGGGAGCTACCTACGAGCAGTACTTC,CASSQEAGATYEQYF
TRBV19,TRBD2,14,TRBJ2-7,once,TGTGCTAGAGATCGACTAGCGGACATCTACGAGCAGTACTTC,CARDRLADIYEQYF
TRBV19,TRBD2,18,TRBJ2-4,NA,TGTGCCAGTAGCCGGTTGGCACTAGCGGGAGTGGGAGGGAACATTCAGTACTTC,CASSRLALAGVGGNIQYF
TRBV27,TRBD1,15,TRBJ1-3,NA,TGTGCCAGCAGTTCTTGGACAGGCTCTGGAAACACCATATATTTT,CASSSWTGSGNTIYF
TRBV4-1,NA,16,TRBJ2-7,NA,TGCGCCAGCAGCCAAGATAAGCGAATCTTCGTCTACGAGCAGTACTTC,CASSQDKRIFVYEQYF
TRBV13,TRBD1,15,TRBJ1-5,NA,TGTGCCAGCAGCTTACAGGGGGAAAGCAATCAGCCCCAGCATTTT,CASSLQGESNQPQHF
TRBV6-6,TRBD1,15,TRBJ2-7,NA,TGTGCCAGCAGTTACGGGGACAGTCCCTCCTACGAGCAGTACTTC,CASSYGDSPSYEQYF
TRBV11-2,NA,15,TRBJ2-5,NA,TGTGCCAGCAGTCGGCAGGGTTTAGGGGAAGAGACCCAGTACTTC,CASSRQGLGEETQYF
TRBV28,TRBD1,18,TRBJ1-2,once,TGTGCCAGCAGTTTATTTTTGGACAGGGTGTGGGGTAACTATGGCTACACCTTC,CASSLFLDRVWGNYGYTF
TRBV11-2,NA,16,TRBJ2-6,once,TGTGCCAGCAGCCGCGGCGTACAGGCTGGGGCCAACGTCCTGACTTTC,CASSRGVQAGANVLTF
TRBV18,NA,13,TRBJ2-3,NA,TGTGCCAGCTCACCGACTCTCACAGATACGCAGTATTTT,CASSPTLTDTQYF
TRBV28,NA,13,TRBJ1-1,NA,TGTGCCAGCAGTCCCCCATCCGTCGGGTGGGCTTTCTTT,CASSPPSVGWAFF
TRBV7-2,TRBD2,15,TRBJ2-7,NA,TGTGCCAGCAGCTTAGCAGCGGGAGGGCTGAACGAGCAGTACTTC,CASSLAAGGLNEQYF
TRBV18,TRBD1,16,TRBJ1-6,NA,TGTGCCAGCTCACTCGATACAGGGGGCGGCAGTTCACCCCTCCACTTT,CASSLDTGGGSSPLHF
TRBV2,NA,14,TRBJ1-4,NA,TGTGCCAGCAGTGACAGGAGGGGGGAAGAAAAACTGTTTTTT,CASSDRRGEEKLFF
TRBV6-1,NA,17,TRBJ2-7,NA,TGTGCCAGCAGTGAAGAAGGAAAACAGGAAAGACCAGAGGAGCAGTACTTC,CASSEEGKQERPEEQYF
TRBV7-8,NA,14,TRBJ2-7,NA,TGTGCCAGCAGCCCCCGGGACACCGTTTGGGAGCAGTACTTC,CASSPRDTVWEQYF
TRBV6-1,TRBD1,16,TRBJ2-7,once,TGTGCCAGCAGTGGATACTCGGGACAGGGGTTCTACGAGCAGTACTTC,CASSGYSGQGFYEQYF
TRBV28,NA,14,TRBJ2-7,NA,TGTGCCAGCAGGAGGACGGTGATGGCCGGGGAGCAGTACTTC,CASRRTVMAGEQYF
TRBV7-9,NA,12,TRBJ1-4,NA,TGTGCCAGCAGAGGCGGGGGACCAAGACTGTTTTTT,CASRGGGPRLFF
TRBV12-3/TRBV12-4,TRBD1,13,TRBJ1-1,NA,TGTGCCAGCACCTCATGGGACAGTACTAGCGCTTTCTTT,CASTSWDSTSAFF
TRBV5-1,TRBD1,15,TRBJ1-2,NA,TGCGCCAGCAGCGACCAAGGAACAGGGGGATATGGCTACACCTTC,CASSDQGTGGYGYTF
TRBV28,TRBD2,15,TRBJ2-7,once,TGTGCCAGCAGTTTCTCTGGCGGGAGCTCCTACGAGCAGTACTTC,CASSFSGGSSYEQYF
TRBV6-5,NA,14,TRBJ1-5,NA,TGTGCCAGCAGGGCGAAGGGTAGCAATCAGCCCCAGCATTTT,CASRAKGSNQPQHF
TRBV4-2,NA,15,TRBJ1-4,NA,TGTGCCAGCAGCCTCCGGGCCAGTAACAATCAAAAACTGTTTTTT,CASSLRASNNQKLFF
TRBV7-9,TRBD2,15,TRBJ2-5,NA,TGTGCCAGCAGCATCGGACTAGCGGGGGAAGAGACCCAGTACTTC,CASSIGLAGEETQYF
TRBV30,TRBD2,14,TRBJ2-3,NA,TGTGCCTGGACCGGACTAGCGGACACAGATACGCAGTATTTT,CAWTGLADTDTQYF
TRBV11-3,TRBD2,14,TRBJ2-7,NA,TGTGCCAGCAGCCCGGGAGGGGCCCCCTACGAGCAGTACTTC,CASSPGGAPYEQYF
TRBV7-9,NA,14,TRBJ1-2,NA,TGTGCCAGCAGCTTCCCTCAGGGAGGGTATGGCTACACCTTC,CASSFPQGGYGYTF
TRBV28,TRBD1,14,TRBJ1-6,NA,TGTGCCAGCAGTTCCGGGACAGGGAAATCACCCCTCCACTTT,CASSSGTGKSPLHF
TRBV11-3,TRBD2,15,TRBJ2-7,once,TGTGCCAGCAGCTTATATGGGGGGGACTCCTACGAGCAGTACTTC,CASSLYGGDSYEQYF
TRBV28,NA,13,TRBJ2-4,NA,TGTGCCAGCAGGGGGACGGACATAAACATTCAGTACTTC,CASRGTDINIQYF
TRBV25-1,NA,14,TRBJ1-2,NA,TGTGCCAGCAGTGAATCAGGAGGGGCCTATGGCTACACCTTC,CASSESGGAYGYTF
TRBV19,NA,12,TRBJ2-5,once,TGTGCCAGTAGTACAGGGTTTGAGACCCAGTACTTC,CASSTGFETQYF
TRBV6-1,TRBD1,16,TRBJ1-4,NA,TGTGCCAGCAGTGAGACTGTGACAGGGCTTTCTGAAAAACTGTTTTTT,CASSETVTGLSEKLFF
TRBV6-1,TRBD1,16,TRBJ1-4,NA,TGTGCCAGCAGTGACGGACAGGCTGCAACTAATGAAAAACTGTTTTTT,CASSDGQAATNEKLFF